The sequence of this T cell receptor beta chain was determined in a study of T cells in Graves' hyperthyroidism and ophthalmopathy. Whole-study findings and limits: The model made its ophthalmopathy prediction, and onset followed a median roughly six months later. Patients with ophthalmopathy were separated from those with stable hyperthyroidism by a 13 V-J model.

This clonotype was seen ten or more times. Antigen unknown. Researchers took RNA transcripts and amplified the TCR beta CDR3 regions from them. RT-PCR in the first round (using the HTBI primer set) targeted the TCR CDR3. TCRdb re-derived calls from the multiplex PCR reads in MiXCR, one entry per CDR3 protein. This sample has 700,000 or so distinct CDR3 sequences, with roughly 14% found just once. This CDR3 comprises 15 residues. Germline lookup yields CDR1 LGHDT and CDR2 YNNKEL (reference sequence). V shed 3 bases, J shed 6 bases, and the junction held 6 bases outside the gene matches. This chain links TRBV3-1 with TRBJ1-5, with 9 bases fitting TRBD1. The sequence derives from a woman aged 50 to 60 with Graves' ophthalmopathy. Source material: blood. CDR3 bases: TGTGCCAGCAGCCAGGGACAGGGTTTAATTCAGCCCCAGCATTTT. Protein sequence: CASSQGQGLIQPQHF.